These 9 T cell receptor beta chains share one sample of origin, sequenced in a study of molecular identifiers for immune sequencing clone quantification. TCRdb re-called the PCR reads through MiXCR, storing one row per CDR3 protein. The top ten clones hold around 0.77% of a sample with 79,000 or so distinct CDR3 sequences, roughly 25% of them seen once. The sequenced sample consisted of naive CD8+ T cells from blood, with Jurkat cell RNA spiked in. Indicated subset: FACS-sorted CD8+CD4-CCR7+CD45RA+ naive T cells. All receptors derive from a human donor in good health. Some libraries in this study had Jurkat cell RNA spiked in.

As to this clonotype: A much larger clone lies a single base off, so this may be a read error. The CDR3 DNA sequence: TGTGCCAGCGGTGAAGTCCCACCTTGGGGACAGAATCTGAGGAACACTGAAGCTTTCTTT. This translates into CASGEVPPWGQNLRNTEAFF. This chain joins TRBV2 and TRBJ1-1; 7 bases match TRBD1. The CDR3 runs 20 residues. CDR1 and CDR2 from the germline V gene are SNHLY and FYNNEI. The variable domain in full, completed from reference TRBV2 and TRBJ1-1, reads EPEVTQTPSHQVTQMGQEVILRCVPISNHLYFYWYRQILGQKVEFLVSFYNNEISEKSEIFDDQFSVERPDGSNFTLKIRSTKLEDSAMYFCASGEVPPWGQNLRNTEAFFGQGTRLTVV.

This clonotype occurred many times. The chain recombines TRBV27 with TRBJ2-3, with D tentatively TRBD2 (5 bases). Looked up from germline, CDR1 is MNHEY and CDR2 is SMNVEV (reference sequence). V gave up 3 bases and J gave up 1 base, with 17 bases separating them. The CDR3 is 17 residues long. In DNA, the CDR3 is TGTGCCAGCAGTTTCGTGGCCCAAGACTACGGCACAGATACGCAGTATTTT. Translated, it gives CASSFVAQDYGTDTQYF.

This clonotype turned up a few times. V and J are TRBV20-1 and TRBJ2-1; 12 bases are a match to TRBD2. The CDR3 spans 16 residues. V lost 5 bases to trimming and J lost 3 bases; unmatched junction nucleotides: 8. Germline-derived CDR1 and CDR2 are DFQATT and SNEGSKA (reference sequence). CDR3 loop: CSAPSGLAGFYNEQFF. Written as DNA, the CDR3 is TGCAGTGCTCCATCCGGACTAGCGGGATTCTACAATGAGCAGTTCTTC.

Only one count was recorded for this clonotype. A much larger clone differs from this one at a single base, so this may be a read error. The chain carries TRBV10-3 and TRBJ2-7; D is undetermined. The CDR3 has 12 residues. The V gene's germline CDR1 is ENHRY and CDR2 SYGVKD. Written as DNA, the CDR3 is TGTGCCATCAGGACAAGATCTTTCGAGCAGCACTTC. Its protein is CAIRTRSFEQHF.

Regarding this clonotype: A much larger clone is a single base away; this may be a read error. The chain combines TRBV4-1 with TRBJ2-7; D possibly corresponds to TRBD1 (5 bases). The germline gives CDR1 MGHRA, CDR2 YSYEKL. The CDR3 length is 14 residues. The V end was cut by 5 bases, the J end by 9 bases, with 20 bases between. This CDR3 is CASSTTRGNSPQYF. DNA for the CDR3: TGCGCCAGCAGCACGACAAGGGGCAATTCCCCGCAGTACTTC.

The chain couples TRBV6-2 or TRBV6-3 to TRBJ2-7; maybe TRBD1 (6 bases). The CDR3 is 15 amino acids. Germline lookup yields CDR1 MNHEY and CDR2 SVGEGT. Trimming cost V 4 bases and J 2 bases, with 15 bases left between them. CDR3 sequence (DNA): TGTGCCAGCAGTTCCACCAGACAGGAGACCTACGAGCAGTACTTC. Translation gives CASSSTRQETYEQYF.

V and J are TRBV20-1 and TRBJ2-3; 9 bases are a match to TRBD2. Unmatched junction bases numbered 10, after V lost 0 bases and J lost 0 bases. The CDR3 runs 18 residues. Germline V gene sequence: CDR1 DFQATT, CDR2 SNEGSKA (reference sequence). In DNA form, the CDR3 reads TGCAGTGCTAGAGATATCCCAGCGGGGGGTCCCAGCACAGATACGCAGTATTTT. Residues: CSARDIPAGGPSTDTQYF.

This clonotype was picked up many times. This CDR3 is CASSNSLSYNEQFF. The CDR3 DNA reads as TGTGCCAGCAGTAATTCCCTTTCCTACAATGAGCAGTTCTTC. The chain uses TRBV6-6 and TRBJ2-1, with no clear D. V lost 5 bases and J lost 1, with 9 bases in between. Germline assignment: CDR1 MNHNY and CDR2 SVGAGI (reference sequence). This CDR3 is built from 14 residues.

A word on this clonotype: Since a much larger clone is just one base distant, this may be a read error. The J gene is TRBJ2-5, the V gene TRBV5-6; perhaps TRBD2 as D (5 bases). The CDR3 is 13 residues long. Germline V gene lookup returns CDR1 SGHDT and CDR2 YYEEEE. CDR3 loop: CASSLEGAEPQYF. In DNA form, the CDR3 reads TGTGCCAGCAGCTTGGAGGGAGCAGAGCCCCAGTACTTC.